The next 7 T cell receptor beta chains were all read from a single sample in a study of blood T cell repertoires in COVID-19. TCRdb's table, derived via immunoSEQ multiplex PCR, lists solely in-frame clones and lacks some. The sample carries approximately 15,000 clones, around 91% recorded once. Sequencing was done on a sample of peripheral blood. These receptors originate from a man between 60 and 70 years old with active COVID-19.

J is TRBJ2-5 and V is TRBV10-3; TRBD2 is a possible D gene (6 bases). The CDR3 covers 16 residues. CDR1 ENHRY and CDR2 SYGVKD come from the germline V gene. Trimming took 10 bases from V and 5 from J, leaving 26 bases between them. The CDR3, as DNA: TGTGCCACGGAGGGACGATCCCAGGGTGGGCCGGAGACCCAGTACTTC. This sequence encodes CATEGRSQGGPETQYF.

This chain's CDR3 is CASSASGTLSGEQFF. The CDR3 coding sequence is TGTGCCAGCAGCGCATCCGGGACACTTTCCGGTGAGCAGTTCTTC. The chain couples TRBV7-9 to TRBJ2-1; D perhaps matches TRBD1 (6 bases). V lost 5 bases, J lost 9 bases, and 20 bases lay in between. CDR1 is SEHNR and CDR2 is FQNEAQ in the germline V gene (reference sequence). The CDR3 spans 15 residues. Using reference TRBV7-9 and TRBJ2-1 for the parts outside the CDR3, the full variable domain is DTGVSQNPRHKITKRGQNVTFRCDPISEHNRLYWYRQTLGQGPEFLTYFQNEAQLEKSRLLSDRFSAERPKGSFSTLEIQRTEQGDSAMYLCASSASGTLSGEQFFGPGTRLTVL.

The chain employs TRBV12-3 or TRBV12-4 and TRBJ1-5, with D unresolved. The CDR3 is 13 residues long. The V end lost 6 bases, the J end lost 9 bases, and 15 bases lay between the germline ends. The CDR3, as DNA: TGTGCCAGCAGCCGGGGATCCAGACGGCCCCAGCATTTT. Its translation: CASSRGSRRPQHF.

This rearrangement joins TRBV3-1 (or the pseudogene TRBV3-2) to TRBJ2-5, with 9 bases matching TRBD2. The ends lost 8 bases at V and 1 base at J; junction bases unmatched: 5. Germline values: CDR1 LGHDT, CDR2 YNNKEL (reference sequence). The CDR3 is made up of 14 amino acids. The CDR3 DNA reads TGTGCCAGCCACCGGACTAGCGCCCAAGAGACCCAGTACTTC. Its protein product is CASHRTSAQETQYF.

The chain combines TRBV9 with TRBJ2-4, with D perhaps matching TRBD2 (5 bases). Germline CDR1 SGDLS, CDR2 YYNGEE. V gave up 3 bases and J gave up 0 bases, with 13 bases separating them. The CDR3 has 16 residues. The CDR3 protein is CASSAGNPIAKNIQYF. The CDR3 coding sequence is TGTGCCAGCAGCGCCGGGAATCCTATAGCCAAAAACATTCAGTACTTC.

The chain recombines TRBV11-2 with TRBJ2-3; no clear D gene. Germline V gene data show CDR1 as SGHAT and CDR2 as FQNNGV. CDR3 length equals 12 residues. The V end was cut by 5 bases, the J end by 0 bases, with 3 bases between. CDR3 coding DNA: TGTGCCAGCAGCCCTAGCACAGATACGCAGTATTTT. Protein sequence: CASSPSTDTQYF.

The genes are TRBV24-1 and TRBJ1-5; TRBD1 matches 7 bases. The junction had 3 bases not matched to a gene; V was cut back by 7 bases and J by 7 bases. Germline loops: CDR1 KGHDR, CDR2 SFDVKD. This CDR3 is 12 amino acids long. The CDR3 coding sequence is TGTGCCACCAGCAGACAGGGCCAGCCCCAGCATTTT. It encodes CATSRQGQPQHF.